These T cell receptor beta chains were read from a single sample in a study of neoadjuvant anti-PD-1 for oral cavity cancer. The data were produced by immunoSEQ multiplex PCR, yet TCRdb's version contains in-frame clones alone and is incomplete. The table has more than 12,000 clones, 70% seen once; the top ten hold roughly 3.2%. Sequencing used PBMCs, obtained after nivolumab (anti-PD-1) treatment. The source of these receptors is a person aged 35 to 85 with oral cavity squamous cell carcinoma. CDR3s include the opening cysteine and the closing phenylalanine or tryptophan. Each record gives: V gene, J gene, clone size, D gene, CDR3 DNA, CDR3 protein. D genes are given only for firm matches. The size of a clone is reported for some rows only, either as once, few or many, or as a class for expanded clones.

TRBV4-1	TRBJ2-1	.	.	TGCGCCAGCAGCCAAGCCGGGACTCATTACAATGAGCAGTTCTTC	CASSQAGTHYNEQFF
TRBV29-1	TRBJ2-7	.	.	TGCAGCGTTGAAGATCTGGCCCCGGGCGAGCAGTACTTC	CSVEDLAPGEQYF
TRBV5-1	TRBJ1-1	few	.	TGCGCCAGCAGATACAGGGAAATGAACACTGAAGCTTTCTTT	CASRYREMNTEAFF
TRBV6-5	TRBJ2-7	.	.	TGTGCCAGCAGAAAAGACATCAACTCCTACGAGCAGTACTTC	CASRKDINSYEQYF
TRBV4-1	TRBJ2-1	.	TRBD2	TGCGCCAGCAGCCAAGCGCGGACTAGCGGGGCCTACAATGAGCAGTTCTTC	CASSQARTSGAYNEQFF
TRBV6-6	TRBJ2-7	.	.	TGTGCCAGCAGTTTCGGGACGGCGAACTCCTACGAGCAGTACTTC	CASSFGTANSYEQYF
TRBV5-1	TRBJ1-4	.	.	TGCGCCAGCAGCGGAGGGACGGACACAACTAATGAAAAACTGTTTTTT	CASSGGTDTTNEKLFF
TRBV28	TRBJ1-2	few	TRBD1	TGTGCCAGCAGCTCGACAGGGGCTTCCTATGGCTACACCTTC	CASSSTGASYGYTF
TRBV14	TRBJ2-4	.	TRBD2	TGTGCCAGCAGCCAAATAGGGACTAGCGGAGCCAAAAACATTCAGTACTTC	CASSQIGTSGAKNIQYF
TRBV10-3	TRBJ2-7	.	.	TGTGCCATCAGTGAGAGGGGGGGGACAGTGACCTACGAGCAGTACTTC	CAISERGGTVTYEQYF
TRBV19	TRBJ2-3	.	TRBD2	TGTGCCAGTAGTATAGCGGGAGGGCCGACAGATACGCAGTATTTT	CASSIAGGPTDTQYF
TRBV6-5	TRBJ1-2	.	.	TGTGCCAGCAGGAGGGTGGGAGCCGGGGGTGGCTACACCTTC	CASRRVGAGGGYTF
TRBV2	TRBJ2-7	.	TRBD1	TGTGCCAGCAAGAAGGGACAGGGGACCTACGAGCAGTACTTC	CASKKGQGTYEQYF
TRBV28	TRBJ1-1	.	.	TGTGCCAGCAGACGAGCGGGGGTGAACACTGAAGCTTTCTTT	CASRRAGVNTEAFF
TRBV28	TRBJ1-2	.	.	TGTGCCAGCAGTTTAGAAGGGAATTACGGCTACACCTTC	CASSLEGNYGYTF
TRBV19	TRBJ2-1	.	TRBD2	TGTGCCAGTAGTATACTAGCGGGAGGGAAGAATGAGCAGTTCTTC	CASSILAGGKNEQFF
TRBV30	TRBJ1-4	.	TRBD1	TGTGCCTGTGGGACAGGGGATGAAAAACTGTTTTTT	CACGTGDEKLFF
TRBV6-5	TRBJ1-2	few	.	TGTGCCAGCAGTTACTCGTCTAATGGGGTCTATGGCTACACCTTC	CASSYSSNGVYGYTF
TRBV19	TRBJ1-5	.	TRBD1	TGTGCCAGTACCCTTACAGGGGAGCAGCCCCAGCATTTT	CASTLTGEQPQHF
TRBV5-1	TRBJ2-1	.	TRBD2	TGCGCCAGCAGCGGGGGACTAGCGGGGGCCAATGAGCAGTTCTTC	CASSGGLAGANEQFF
TRBV27	TRBJ1-2	.	.	TGTGCCAGCAGTTCTATAATGGACTATGGCTACACCTTC	CASSSIMDYGYTF
TRBV7-8	TRBJ2-7	.	TRBD1	TGTGCCAGCAGCCGCGACAGGGGAGGCGAGCAGTACTTC	CASSRDRGGEQYF
TRBV2	TRBJ2-7	.	TRBD1	TGTGCCAGCAGTGTGGGACAGGGAGTAAATGAGCAGTACTTC	CASSVGQGVNEQYF
TRBV6-5	TRBJ1-2	.	.	TGTGCCAGCAGTACCATGATGGGTAGGAGATATGGCTACACCTTC	CASSTMMGRRYGYTF
TRBV6-5	TRBJ2-7	.	.	TGTGCCAGCAGCTCCACTAGGACCAGGCCGGAGCAGTACTTC	CASSSTRTRPEQYF
TRBV28	TRBJ2-3	once	TRBD2	TGTGCCAGCGGACTAGCGGGCAGCACAGATACGCAGTATTTT	CASGLAGSTDTQYF
TRBV28	TRBJ2-3	few	TRBD2	TGTGCCAGCTCCCCTAGCGGGGAGTGGGCGGATACGCAGTATTTT	CASSPSGEWADTQYF